The entry below gives a single T cell receptor (beta chain) sequence along with its context. This sample was taken from a study of beta chain features in type 1 diabetes. Researchers reported sorting CD4+ naive, central memory, regulatory and stem cell-like memory cells via CD45RO/CCR7/CD25/CD127/CD95/CD27. All of the isolated RNA was reverse transcribed, so expressed TCRB transcripts were sequenced. Samples of naive, central memory and regulatory T cells yielded a mean of about 3.5 million reads. Libraries were prepared by immunoSEQ multiplex PCR; TCRdb keeps only in-frame clonotypes and omits some of them. The profile covers under 400,000 clones, with about 20% appearing a single time and under 0.05% taken by the ten largest. Sequenced input: naive CD4+ T cells from blood. This receptor was obtained from a woman under 30 in good health.

The DNA of the CDR3 is TGTGCCAGCATCCCGGGGGGGTATGATGGCTACACCTTC. Amino acids: CASIPGGYDGYTF. The gene calls are TRBV6-6 and TRBJ1-2; D may be TRBD1 (5 bases). V shed 7 bases and J shed 6 bases, with 15 bases lying between them. This CDR3 is built from 13 residues. From germline, CDR1 is MNHNY and CDR2 SVGAGI (reference sequence).